These 29 T cell receptor beta chains share one sample of origin, sequenced in a study of T cell responses to AZD1222 COVID-19 vaccine. Using immunoSEQ multiplex PCR, the repertoire was profiled, and TCRdb retains in-frame clones only, with some absent. Among about 120,000 clones listed, about 90% were seen once. The specimen was peripheral blood, collected 28 days after the second AZD1222 dose. Receptors were obtained from an adult who received the AZD1222 COVID-19 vaccine.

J is TRBJ1-5 and V is TRBV7-8; D not resolved. Germline assignment: CDR1 SGHVS and CDR2 FQNEAQ. Deletions cut 0 bases from V and 1 base from J, with 7 bases between. There are 15 residues in the CDR3. As DNA, the CDR3 is TGTGCCAGCAGCTTAGCGAGAGGCAGCAATCAGCCCCAGCATTTT. Amino acids: CASSLARGSNQPQHF.

The V gene is TRBV2, the J gene TRBJ1-4, with 10 positions matching TRBD1. CDR3 length equals 14 residues. J gave up 5 bases and V 7 bases, and 4 bases lay outside the gene matches. Germline V CDR1 and CDR2: SNHLY, FYNNEI. CDR3 coding DNA: TGTGCCAGCAAACCGGGACAGGGGAATGAAAAACTGTTTTTT. Translated, it gives CASKPGQGNEKLFF.

The rearrangement links TRBV3-1 (or the pseudogene TRBV3-2) to TRBJ1-5; D gene uncertain. In germline, CDR1 is LGHDT, CDR2 YNNKEL (reference sequence). Between the trimmed V and J ends, which lost 0 bases and 6 bases, there was a span of 12 bases. This CDR3 contains 15 residues. The CDR3 sequence is CASSQEPGRVQPQHF. The CDR3 bases are TGTGCCAGCAGCCAAGAACCGGGTAGGGTTCAGCCCCAGCATTTT.

The chain couples TRBV19 to TRBJ1-1, with 9 bases that match TRBD1. The CDR3 is 16 amino acids. After removal of 9 bases from V and 3 bases from J, the junction contained 14 bases not matched to a gene. CDR1 and CDR2 from the germline V gene are LNHDA and SQIVND (reference sequence). DNA of the CDR3: TGTGCCAGCACCCTGACGTTCGGGACAGGGCACACTGAAGCTTTCTTT. Protein: CASTLTFGTGHTEAFF.

This chain connects TRBV4-2 to TRBJ2-1; 11 positions agree with TRBD2. CDR1 and CDR2 from the germline V gene are LGHNA and YNFKEQ. Germline trimming cut 1 base from V and 9 bases from J; bases unmatched to any gene: 5. The length of the CDR3 is 15 residues. The CDR3 DNA reads as TGTGCCAGCAGCCAAGGACTAGCGGGGTGGTTTGAGCAGTTCTTC. Encoded protein: CASSQGLAGWFEQFF.

The chain uses TRBV19 and TRBJ1-5; D ambiguous. V lost 4 bases and J 0 bases, leaving 13 bases between the germline ends. The germline V gene encodes CDR1 LNHDA and CDR2 SQIVND (reference sequence). CDR3 length: 16 amino acids. CDR3 coding DNA: TGTGCCAGTAGTAATCCCCAGGACTATAGCAATCAGCCCCAGCATTTT. Translated: CASSNPQDYSNQPQHF.

The chain combines TRBV5-1 with TRBJ2-1, with 8 bases matching TRBD1. This CDR3 contains 14 residues. From germline, CDR1 is SGHRS and CDR2 YFSETQ. The ends lost 4 bases at V and 5 bases at J; junction bases unmatched: 5. The CDR3 here is CASSRQGSDNEQFF. The CDR3 DNA reads as TGCGCCAGCAGCCGACAGGGGAGCGACAATGAGCAGTTCTTC. The full variable domain, completed using reference TRBV5-1 and TRBJ2-1, is KAGVTQTPRYLIKTRGQQVTLSCSPISGHRSVSWYQQTPGQGLQFLFEYFSETQRNKGNFPGRFSGRQFSNSRSEMNVSTLELGDSALYLCASSRQGSDNEQFFGPGTRLTVL.

J is TRBJ2-7 and V is TRBV27; 8 bases are a match to TRBD1. The CDR3 is 14 amino acids. V trimming: 5 bases; J trimming: 6 bases; junction bases outside the gene matches: 9. Germline lookup yields CDR1 MNHEY and CDR2 SMNVEV (reference sequence). The CDR3, as DNA: TGTGCCAGCAGTCCGGGACAGGCGATTGTCGAGCAGTACTTC. Amino acid sequence: CASSPGQAIVEQYF.

J is TRBJ1-2 and V is TRBV7-2; tentative D call: TRBD1 (5 bases). Germline lookup yields CDR1 SGHTA and CDR2 FQGNSA. The CDR3 runs 14 residues. Trimming cost V 4 bases and J 0 bases, with 9 bases left between them. CDR3 coding DNA: TGTGCCAGCAGCTCCGGGGCCTCTAACTATGGCTACACCTTC. Residues: CASSSGASNYGYTF.

This chain joins TRBV19 and TRBJ1-1; 9 bases match TRBD1. CDR3 size: 14 residues. The germline V gene encodes CDR1 LNHDA and CDR2 SQIVND (reference sequence). The V segment lost 5 bases and the J segment 4 bases; nucleotides outside the gene matches: 5. This CDR3 is CASSPQGAGTEAFF. The CDR3 region has the DNA TGTGCCAGTAGTCCACAGGGGGCGGGCACTGAAGCTTTCTTT. Full variable domain (rest looked up from reference TRBV19 and TRBJ1-1): DGGITQSPKYLFRKEGQNVTLSCEQNLNHDAMYWYRQDPGQGLRLIYYSQIVNDFQKGDIAEGYSVSREKKESFPLTVTSAQKNPTAFYLCASSPQGAGTEAFFGQGTRLTVV.

The J gene is TRBJ2-7, the V gene TRBV28; perhaps D is TRBD1 or TRBD2 (5 bases each). There are 14 residues in the CDR3. V shed 7 bases and J shed 8 bases, with 21 bases lying between them. Germline-derived CDR1 and CDR2 are MDHEN and SYDVKM. CDR3 sequence: CASKAFPGLGQQYF. The CDR3, as DNA: TGTGCCAGCAAGGCCTTTCCGGGGCTCGGCCAGCAGTACTTC.

Of note for this clone: Other DNA sequences within the sample encode an identical CDR3. The V gene is TRBV7-9, the J gene TRBJ2-3; 15 bases line up with TRBD2. Trimming took 5 bases from V and 4 from J; bases not matched to a gene: 4. The germline CDR1 and CDR2 sequences are SEHNR and FQNEAQ (reference sequence). CDR3 length: 16 residues. The DNA for the CDR3 is TGTGCCAGCAGCCCGCGGACTAGCGGGAGGGCAGATACGCAGTATTTT. It encodes CASSPRTSGRADTQYF.

This clone appeared a few times. V is TRBV30 and J is TRBJ2-7; tentative D call: TRBD1 (5 bases). Between the trimmed V and J ends, which lost 1 base and 3 bases, there was a span of 16 bases. Per germline, CDR1 GTSNPN and CDR2 SVGIG (reference sequence). The CDR3 loop spans 15 amino acids. The DNA of the CDR3 is TGTGCCTGGAGTGAAGTGGCAAGGGGTTACTACGAGCAGTACTTC. This codes for CAWSEVARGYYEQYF. Full variable domain (rest looked up from reference TRBV30 and TRBJ2-7): SQTIHQWPATLVQPVGSPLSLECTVEGTSNPNLYWYRQAAGRGLQLLFYSVGIGQISSEVPQNLSASRPQDRQFILSSKKLLLSDSGFYLCAWSEVARGYYEQYFGPGTRLTVT.

V usage is TRBV12-3 or TRBV12-4 and J usage is TRBJ2-2; D remains unclear. V shed 3 bases and J shed 6 bases, with 5 bases lying between them. This CDR3 has 12 amino acids. The CDR3 reads CASSFIAGELFF. The CDR3 bases are TGTGCCAGCAGTTTTATCGCCGGGGAGCTGTTTTTT.

The chain employs TRBV10-2 and TRBJ2-7; TRBD1 is a possible D gene (6 bases). Trimming took 0 bases from V and 9 from J, leaving 21 bases between them. Germline assignment: CDR1 WSHSY and CDR2 SAAADI. There are 16 residues in the CDR3. The CDR3, as DNA: TGCGCCAGCAGTGAGTCGACGGGAACCATCAAACAGGGGCAGTACTTC. This translates into CASSESTGTIKQGQYF.

The CDR3 region is CASSWGQDTEAFF. CDR3 DNA: TGTGCCAGCAGTTGGGGACAAGACACTGAAGCTTTCTTT. The rearrangement links TRBV7-9 to TRBJ1-1; a weak D match, TRBD1 (6 bases). V was trimmed by 6 bases and J by 3 bases, leaving 11 bases between them. This CDR3 has 13 residues. CDR1 SEHNR and CDR2 FQNEAQ come from the germline V gene (reference sequence).

J is TRBJ1-5 and V is TRBV5-4, with a tentative D call TRBD1 (5 bases). Germline V gene lookup returns CDR1 SGHNT and CDR2 YYREEE (reference sequence). Deletions cut 3 bases from V and 5 bases from J, with 15 bases between. The CDR3 is 15 amino acids. Here the CDR3 reads CASSYERGEDQPQHF. Written as DNA, the CDR3 is TGTGCCAGCAGCTACGAACGGGGGGAAGATCAGCCCCAGCATTTT.

The chain combines TRBV5-6 with TRBJ1-4, with D uncertain. The length of the CDR3 is 14 residues. V was shortened by 0 bases and J by 12 bases, with 15 bases between the two germline ends. Germline V gene data show CDR1 as SGHDT and CDR2 as YYEEEE. CDR3 bases: TGTGCCAGCAGCTTGGGGGTTAGGGATCAGGAACTGTTTTTT. It translates to CASSLGVRDQELFF.

This sequence joins TRBV6-5 and TRBJ2-7, with D tentatively TRBD1 or TRBD2 (5 bases each). V gave up 2 bases and J gave up 8 bases, with 7 bases separating them. CDR1 and CDR2 from the germline V gene are MNHEY and SVGAGI. The CDR3 runs 11 residues. For the CDR3, the DNA is TGTGCCAGCAGTTACCGGGGCCAGCAGTACTTC. Protein product: CASSYRGQQYF.

J is TRBJ2-6 and V is TRBV7-8; 7 nucleotides agree with TRBD1. Germline CDR1 is SGHVS and CDR2 is FQNEAQ. Trimming cost V 7 bases and J 2 bases; bases outside gene matches: 20. This CDR3 has 20 residues. CDR3 amino acids: CASIPGGVTGLSPGANVLTF. CDR3 DNA: TGTGCCAGCATCCCAGGAGGTGTGACAGGGCTTTCCCCTGGGGCCAACGTCCTGACTTTC.

About this clone: Other DNA sequences in the same sample also yield this CDR3. V is TRBV7-3 and J is TRBJ1-1; D remains ambiguous. Germline V gene data show CDR1 as SGHTA and CDR2 as FQGTGA. This CDR3 has 13 residues. Trimming removed 5 bases at V and 3 bases at J, with 10 bases between. The CDR3 DNA is TGTGCCAGCAGCCTTAAGTGGGACACTGAAGCTTTCTTT. This encodes CASSLKWDTEAFF.

Here the CDR3 reads CASSTQRFSSYNEQFF. The CDR3 DNA is TGTGCCAGCAGTACCCAGCGGTTTAGCTCCTACAATGAGCAGTTCTTC. The chain links TRBV28 to TRBJ2-1, with D perhaps matching TRBD2 (5 bases). This CDR3 region has 16 residues. V lost 5 bases to trimming and J lost 0 bases, with 14 bases between them. From germline, CDR1 is MDHEN and CDR2 SYDVKM.

The chain links TRBV5-1 to TRBJ1-4, with 10 bases aligning to TRBD1. V trimming: 2 bases; J trimming: 7 bases; junction bases outside the gene matches: 2. The CDR3 has 14 residues. The germline V gene has CDR1 SGHRS and CDR2 YFSETQ. The CDR3 loop reads CASSLGQGGEKLFF. CDR3 DNA sequence: TGCGCCAGCAGCTTAGGACAGGGGGGTGAAAAACTGTTTTTT. Looking up the rest from reference TRBV5-1 and TRBJ1-4 gives the full variable domain: KAGVTQTPRYLIKTRGQQVTLSCSPISGHRSVSWYQQTPGQGLQFLFEYFSETQRNKGNFPGRFSGRQFSNSRSEMNVSTLELGDSALYLCASSLGQGGEKLFFGSGTQLSVL.

The V call is TRBV7-9, the J call TRBJ2-7, with TRBD1 matching 8 bases. Germline CDR1 reads SEHNR; CDR2 reads FQNEAQ (reference sequence). This CDR3 comprises 15 residues. With V trimmed by 5 bases and J by 1 base, 7 bases remained unmatched. CDR3 bases: TGTGCCAGCAGCGTCGCTCGGACAGGGTCCTACGAGCAGTACTTC. This encodes CASSVARTGSYEQYF.

The chain carries TRBV4-2 and TRBJ1-4; 7 bases align to TRBD1. Germline V CDR1 and CDR2: LGHNA, YNFKEQ. The CDR3 extends over 14 amino acids. V dropped 4 bases and J dropped 8; count of bases not matched to a gene: 7. The CDR3 bases are TGTGCCAGCAGCCCCCAGGGGGGCAGGGAAAAACTGTTTTTT. Amino acids: CASSPQGGREKLFF.

This rearrangement joins TRBV6-1 to TRBJ1-5, with unresolved D. Germline V gives CDR1 MNHNS, CDR2 SASEGT. V lost 0 bases and J 4 bases, leaving 4 bases between the germline ends. CDR3 size: 13 residues. The CDR3 loop reads CASSEAQNQPQHF. The CDR3 nucleotides read TGTGCCAGCAGTGAAGCCCAAAATCAGCCCCAGCATTTT.

The V gene is TRBV7-2, the J gene TRBJ2-7; TRBD2 matches 7 bases. CDR3 length: 15 amino acids. Per the germline V gene, CDR1 is SGHTA and CDR2 is FQGNSA. Trimming at V came to 5 bases and at J to 2 bases, leaving 9 bases not matched to a gene. The CDR3 here is CASSQIAGQTYEQYF. In DNA form, the CDR3 reads TGTGCCAGCAGCCAAATAGCGGGTCAAACCTACGAGCAGTACTTC.

This clone was seen a single time. V usage is TRBV6-5 and J usage is TRBJ1-2; D is unresolved. Germline loops: CDR1 MNHEY, CDR2 SVGAGI. The CDR3 spans 12 residues. V was shortened by 2 bases and J by 3 bases, with 4 bases between the two germline ends. Here the CDR3 reads CASSYGHYGYTF. CDR3 coding DNA: TGTGCCAGCAGTTACGGACACTATGGCTACACCTTC.

This rearrangement joins TRBV3-1 (or the pseudogene TRBV3-2) to TRBJ2-6; maybe TRBD1 (6 bases). The CDR3 is 16 amino acids. CDR1 and CDR2 (germline): LGHDT, YNNKEL (reference sequence). V was shortened by 4 bases and J by 2 bases, with 12 bases between the two germline ends. The CDR3 region is CASSPVTGTGANVLTF. The CDR3 DNA reads as TGTGCCAGCAGCCCCGTGACAGGAACTGGGGCCAACGTCCTGACTTTC.